This TCR beta chain emerged from a study of identical twins (dated by TCRdb to 2016 to 2018). With respect to the entire study: To test whether fetal clonotypes persist, this study deep-sequenced TCR alpha and beta repertoires from monozygotic twins, from unrelated adults of various ages, and from cord blood. Replicate twin experiments were performed at different times using different library preparation protocols to rule out contamination. Overall study results and their limits: The excess sharing between twins in beta out-of-frame sequences was weaker because fewer shared sequences reduced the signal-to-noise ratio. Recombination models systematically underestimated out-of-frame TCR alpha sharing in monozygotic twins but agreed with sharing between unrelated individuals. Out-of-frame TCR alpha sequences shared between twins showed an excess of low generation-probability sequences compared with coincidental sharing between unrelated individuals. Because the same donors could not be followed over many years, the conclusions relied on cross-sectional statistical analysis. Fewer insertions were carried by abundant cord blood beta clonotypes, a similar but weaker trend appeared in young adult naive repertoires, and no such trend appeared in memory repertoires. Invariant T cells such as MAIT and iNKT could partly confound zero-insertion analyses, although diverse VJ usage argued against such confounding for most clonotypes.

Taken from cysteine to phenylalanine, the CDR3 has 18 residues. Just the 54-base CDR3 DNA is kept, in frame starting at base 1. Trimming leaves V shorter by 6 bases and J shorter by 0 bases, with the junction holding 8 bases beyond the gene matches. In the germline V gene, CDR1 corresponds to KGHSH and CDR2 to LQKENI. Every donor in the study was a healthy Caucasian. Using Miltenyi CD45RO+ enrichment and human naive T-cell isolation kits, memory (CD45RO+) and naive T cells were isolated from PBMC. On this clonotype: There is no known antigen for this receptor. No base quality values were provided; no much bigger clone lies one nucleotide off.

Libraries were built with 5' RACE. TCRdb shows the sequencer as Illumina HiSeq 2000. A universal primer binding site was introduced by template switching, and a unique molecular identifier was present in the final cDNA, enabling accurate counting of TCR cDNA molecules. Specific primers in the conserved constant-segment region were used to synthesize first-strand cDNA for TCR alpha and beta chains. To control for contamination, every cDNA library carried two barcodes: a SMART-Mk sample barcode plus Illumina barcodes. TruSeq adapter sequences and Illumina sample barcodes were added in two successive PCR steps. TCR alpha and beta cDNA libraries were sequenced on the Illumina HiSeq platform with custom primers. The study's processing was this. MiGEC processed the raw reads to extract unique molecular identifiers, while MiXCR was used to determine the CDR3 positions. For each individual, recombination models were inferred using an EM algorithm with the repgenHMM and IGoR tools. Shared clonotypes were analyzed with the tcR package in R, and sharing was normalized by the product of cloneset sizes. To study raw recombination free of thymic and clonal selection effects, out-of-frame nonproductive sequences were analyzed. Starting from the raw public reads, TCRdb applied fastp trimming at Q25, assembled clones with MiXCR and retained in-frame beta chains. When rows share a CDR3 protein, they turn into one entry using the most common DNA and genes. TCRdb's processing, not the authors' own work, is the source of the V and J calls. For this sample the table gives about 160,000 distinct CDR3 sequences, of which under 4.5% were detected only once. The top ten hold 8.1% of the sample.

The sequence came from a man aged 18 to 35 in good health. The receptor chain draws on TRBV18 and TRBJ2-6; TRBD1 aligns with 10 central bases. The specimen was memory T cells sorted from blood. The sample's cell subset or site label, decoded: CD45RO+ enriched T cells. The CDR3 sequence is CASSPGTGVGSGANVLTF. The base sequence is TGTGCCAGCTCCCCCGGGACAGGGGTTGGCTCTGGGGCCAACGTCCTGACTTTC.